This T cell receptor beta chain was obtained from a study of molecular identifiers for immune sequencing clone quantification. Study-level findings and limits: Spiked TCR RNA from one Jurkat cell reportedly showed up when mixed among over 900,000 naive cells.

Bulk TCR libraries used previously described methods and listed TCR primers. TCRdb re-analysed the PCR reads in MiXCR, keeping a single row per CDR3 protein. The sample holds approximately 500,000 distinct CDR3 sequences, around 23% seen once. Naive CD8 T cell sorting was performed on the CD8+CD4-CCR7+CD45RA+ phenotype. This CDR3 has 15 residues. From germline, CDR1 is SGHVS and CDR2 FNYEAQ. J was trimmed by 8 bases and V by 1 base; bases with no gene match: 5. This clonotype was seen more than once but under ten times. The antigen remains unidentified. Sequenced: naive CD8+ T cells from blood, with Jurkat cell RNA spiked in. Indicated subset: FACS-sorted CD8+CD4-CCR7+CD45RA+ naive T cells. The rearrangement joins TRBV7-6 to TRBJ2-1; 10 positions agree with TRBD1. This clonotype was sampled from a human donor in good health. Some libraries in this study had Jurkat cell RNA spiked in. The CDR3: CASSLGLTGGYEQFF. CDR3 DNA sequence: TGTGCCAGCAGCTTAGGTCTGACAGGGGGCTATGAGCAGTTCTTC.